The 5 T cell receptor beta chains in this list originate from one sample, sequenced in a study of blood T cell repertoires in COVID-19. The method was immunoSEQ multiplex PCR; TCRdb's version includes in-frame clones alone and lacks a portion of them. The sample shows approximately 230,000 clones, approximately 80% of them seen only once. The sample taken for sequencing was peripheral blood. The receptors derive from a woman aged 40 to 50 with active or convalescent COVID-19.

Details on this clone: An end of the junction differs from the germline gene, which may be a read error. The chain couples TRBV5-5 to TRBJ1-3; D gene uncertain. Germline lookup yields CDR1 SGHKS and CDR2 YYEKEE (reference sequence). CDR3 length: 15 amino acids. CDR3 sequence: CASSLYYSSGNTIYF. The DNA for the CDR3 is TGTGCCAGCAGCTTGTATTATAGCTCTGGAAATACCATATATTTT.

V gene TRBV25-1 combines with J gene TRBJ1-4; 7 bases fit TRBD1. J lost 8 bases, V lost 1 base, and 7 bases had no gene match. Germline V gene data show CDR1 as MGHDK and CDR2 as SYGVNS. The CDR3 consists of 15 residues. CDR3 amino acids: CASSEWAGGLEKLFF. The CDR3 DNA reads as TGTGCCAGCAGTGAATGGGCAGGGGGATTGGAAAAACTGTTTTTT.

V and J are TRBV18 and TRBJ1-3; no clear D. The CDR3 is made up of 16 amino acids. The germline V and J ends were trimmed by 0 bases and 2 bases, with 11 bases remaining between them. The germline V gene has CDR1 KGHSH and CDR2 LQKENI. The CDR3 loop reads CASSPPLGSTGNTIYF. Here the CDR3 DNA reads TGTGCCAGCTCACCACCCCTGGGCAGTACTGGAAACACCATATATTTT.

The chain uses TRBV24-1 and TRBJ1-2, with D unclear. CDR3 size: 13 residues. Trimming stripped 3 bases from V and 3 bases from J, with 7 bases between. Germline V lookup: CDR1 KGHDR, CDR2 SFDVKD. CDR3 nucleotides: TGTGCCACCAGTGATGGCAGGTACTATGGCTACACCTTC. Its protein is CATSDGRYYGYTF.

This clone came up a few times. As DNA, the CDR3 is TGTGCCAGCAGCCCGCGACAGGGAAGCACCGGGGAGCTGTTTTTT. This gives the protein CASSPRQGSTGELFF. The chain is built from TRBV9 and TRBJ2-2; 7 positions agree with TRBD1. The ends lost 4 bases at V and 4 bases at J; junction bases unmatched: 7. Looked up from germline, CDR1 is SGDLS and CDR2 is YYNGEE. The CDR3 length is 15 residues.